This note documents a single T cell receptor beta chain sequence. The data were obtained in a study of blood T cell repertoires in COVID-19. Assay: immunoSEQ multiplex PCR; the TCRdb copy retains only in-frame clones and omits some. Of roughly 65,000 clones listed, approximately 86% were seen once; the top ten hold approximately 3.7%. The germline CDR1 and CDR2 sequences are MNHEY and SMNVEV (reference sequence). The CDR3 is made up of 14 amino acids. The germline V and J ends were trimmed by 3 bases and 13 bases, with 19 bases remaining between them. Sequences were obtained from peripheral blood. This TCR came from a man aged 50 to 60 with acute or convalescent COVID-19. This chain uses TRBV27 with TRBJ2-1; no firm D call. The CDR3 sequence: CASSFNPAGEDQFF. The DNA of the CDR3 is TGTGCCAGCAGTTTTAACCCCGCCGGAGAGGATCAGTTCTTC.